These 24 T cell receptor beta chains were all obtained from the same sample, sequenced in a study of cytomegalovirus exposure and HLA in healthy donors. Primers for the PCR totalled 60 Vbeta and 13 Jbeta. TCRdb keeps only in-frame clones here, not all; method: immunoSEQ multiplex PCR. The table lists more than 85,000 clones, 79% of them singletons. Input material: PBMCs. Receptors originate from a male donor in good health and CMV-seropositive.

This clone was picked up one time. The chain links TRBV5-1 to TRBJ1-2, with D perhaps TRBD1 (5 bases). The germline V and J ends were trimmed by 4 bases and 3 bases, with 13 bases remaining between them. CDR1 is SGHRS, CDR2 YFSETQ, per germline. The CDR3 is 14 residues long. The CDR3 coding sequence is TGCGCCAGCAGCCCCGGGGGGGTCGACTATGGCTACACCTTC. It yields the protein CASSPGGVDYGYTF.

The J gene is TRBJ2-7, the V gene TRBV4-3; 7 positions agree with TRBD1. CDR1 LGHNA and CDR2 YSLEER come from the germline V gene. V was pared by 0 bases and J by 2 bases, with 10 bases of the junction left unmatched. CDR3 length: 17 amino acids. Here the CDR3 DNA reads TGCGCCAGCAGCCAAGATCATCGACGGGACAGCACCTACGAGCAGTACTTC. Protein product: CASSQDHRRDSTYEQYF.

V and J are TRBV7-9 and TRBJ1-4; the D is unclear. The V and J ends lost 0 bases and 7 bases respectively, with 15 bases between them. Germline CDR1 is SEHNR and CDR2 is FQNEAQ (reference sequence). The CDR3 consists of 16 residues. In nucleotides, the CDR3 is TGTGCCAGCAGCTTAGCGGAGGCAGTCACGACTGAAAAACTGTTTTTT. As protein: CASSLAEAVTTEKLFF.

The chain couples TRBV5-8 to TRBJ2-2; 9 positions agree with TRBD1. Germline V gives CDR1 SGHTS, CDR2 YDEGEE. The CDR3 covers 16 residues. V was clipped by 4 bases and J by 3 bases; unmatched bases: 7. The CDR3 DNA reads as TGTGCCAGCAGCCCAGACAGGGGGTTGTACACCGGGGAGCTGTTTTTT. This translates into CASSPDRGLYTGELFF. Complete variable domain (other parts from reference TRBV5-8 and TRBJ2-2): EAGVTQSPTHLIKTRGQQATLRCSPISGHTSVYWYQQALGLGLQFLLWYDEGEERNRGNFPPRFSGRQFPNYSSELNVNALELEDSALYLCASSPDRGLYTGELFFGEGSRLTVL.

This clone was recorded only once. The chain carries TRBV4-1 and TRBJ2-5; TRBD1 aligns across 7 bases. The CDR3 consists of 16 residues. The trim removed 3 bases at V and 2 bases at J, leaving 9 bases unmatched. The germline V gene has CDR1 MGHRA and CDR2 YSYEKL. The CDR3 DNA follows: TGCGCCAGCAGCCAGGAAGGGACAGTCTTTCAAGAGACCCAGTACTTC. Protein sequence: CASSQEGTVFQETQYF.

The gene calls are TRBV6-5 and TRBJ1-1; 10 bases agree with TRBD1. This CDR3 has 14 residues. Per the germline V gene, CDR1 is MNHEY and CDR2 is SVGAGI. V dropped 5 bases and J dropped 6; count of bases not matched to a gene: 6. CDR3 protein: CASSRGQGLAEAFF. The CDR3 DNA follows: TGTGCCAGCAGTCGGGGACAGGGGCTCGCTGAAGCTTTCTTT.

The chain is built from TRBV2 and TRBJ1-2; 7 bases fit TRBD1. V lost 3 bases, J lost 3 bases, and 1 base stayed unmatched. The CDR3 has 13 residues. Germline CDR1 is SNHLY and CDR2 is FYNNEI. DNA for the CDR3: TGTGCCAGCAGTGATAGGGGGCACTATGGCTACACCTTC. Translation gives CASSDRGHYGYTF.

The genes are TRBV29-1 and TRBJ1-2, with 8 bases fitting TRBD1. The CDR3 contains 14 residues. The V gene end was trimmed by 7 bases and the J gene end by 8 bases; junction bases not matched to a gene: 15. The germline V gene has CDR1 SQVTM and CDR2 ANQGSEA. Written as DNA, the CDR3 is TGCAGCGCCGAACAGGGGGGTCTTCTTATAGGCTACACCTTC. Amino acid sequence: CSAEQGGLLIGYTF.

CDR3 sequence reads: CASSQTGKNTEAFF. Written as DNA, the CDR3 is TGTGCCAGCAGTCAGACAGGGAAGAACACTGAAGCTTTCTTT. The chain employs TRBV25-1 and TRBJ1-1, with 7 positions matching TRBD1. With 5 bases clipped from V and 1 base from J, the junction kept 4 bases outside the gene matches. Germline CDR1 and CDR2: MGHDK and SYGVNS. The CDR3 consists of 14 residues.

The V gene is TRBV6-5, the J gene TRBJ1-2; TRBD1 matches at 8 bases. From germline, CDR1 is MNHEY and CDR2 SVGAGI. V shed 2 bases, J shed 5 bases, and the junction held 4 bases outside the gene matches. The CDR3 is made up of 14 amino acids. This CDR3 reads CASSYNRGGYGYTF. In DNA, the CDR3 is TGTGCCAGCAGTTACAACAGGGGGGGATATGGCTACACCTTC.

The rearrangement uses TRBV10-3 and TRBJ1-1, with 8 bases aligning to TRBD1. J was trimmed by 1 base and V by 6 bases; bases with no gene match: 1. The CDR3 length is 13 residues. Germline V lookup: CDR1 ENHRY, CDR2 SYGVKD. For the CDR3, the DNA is TGTGCCATCAGGGACAGGGAGAACACTGAAGCTTTCTTT. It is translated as CAIRDRENTEAFF.

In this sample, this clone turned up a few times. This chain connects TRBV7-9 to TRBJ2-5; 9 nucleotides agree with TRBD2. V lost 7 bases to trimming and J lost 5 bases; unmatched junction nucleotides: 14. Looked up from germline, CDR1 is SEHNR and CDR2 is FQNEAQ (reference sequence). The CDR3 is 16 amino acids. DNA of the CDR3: TGTGCCAGCACTTTAGCGGGGGCCTACAAGGGGGAGACCCAGTACTTC. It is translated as CASTLAGAYKGETQYF.

CDR3 in amino acids: CASSLGATYGYTF. The DNA for the CDR3 is TGTGCCAGTAGTCTAGGAGCAACTTATGGCTACACCTTC. V gene TRBV19 combines with J gene TRBJ1-2; no clear D gene. V shed 5 bases and J shed 5 bases, with 12 bases lying between them. This CDR3 is built from 13 residues. The germline V gene encodes CDR1 LNHDA and CDR2 SQIVND (reference sequence).

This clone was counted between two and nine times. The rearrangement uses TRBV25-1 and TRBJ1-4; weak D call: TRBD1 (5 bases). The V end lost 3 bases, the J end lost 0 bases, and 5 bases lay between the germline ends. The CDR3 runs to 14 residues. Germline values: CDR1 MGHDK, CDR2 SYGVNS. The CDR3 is CASSDRATNEKLFF. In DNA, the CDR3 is TGTGCCAGCAGTGACAGGGCAACTAATGAAAAACTGTTTTTT. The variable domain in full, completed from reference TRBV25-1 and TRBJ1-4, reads EADIYQTPRYLVIGTGKKITLECSQTMGHDKMYWYQQDPGMELHLIHYSYGVNSTEKGDLSSESTVSRIRTEHFPLTLESARPSHTSQYLCASSDRATNEKLFFGSGTQLSVL.

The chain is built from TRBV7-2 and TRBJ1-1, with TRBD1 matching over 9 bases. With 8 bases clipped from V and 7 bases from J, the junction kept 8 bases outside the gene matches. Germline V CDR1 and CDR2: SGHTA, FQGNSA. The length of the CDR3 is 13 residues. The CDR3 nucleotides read TGTGCCAGCTCAGGGGACAGGGTGGGTGAAGCTTTCTTT. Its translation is CASSGDRVGEAFF.

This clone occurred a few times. CDR3 in DNA: TGTGCCAGCAGCTTAGCGCTTAGCGGGGGGGCGAGAATCACAGATACGCAGTATTTT. This codes for CASSLALSGGARITDTQYF. The chain is built from TRBV7-8 and TRBJ2-3; TRBD2 matches 11 bases. With V trimmed by 0 bases and J by 2 bases, 10 bases remained unmatched. Germline loops: CDR1 SGHVS, CDR2 FQNEAQ. This CDR3 contains 19 residues.

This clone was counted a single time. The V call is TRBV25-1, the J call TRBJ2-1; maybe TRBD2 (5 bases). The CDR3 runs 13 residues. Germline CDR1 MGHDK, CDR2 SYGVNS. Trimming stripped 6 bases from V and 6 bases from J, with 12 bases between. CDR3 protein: CASSLLEGNEQFF. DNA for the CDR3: TGTGCCAGCAGCCTTCTAGAGGGCAATGAGCAGTTCTTC.

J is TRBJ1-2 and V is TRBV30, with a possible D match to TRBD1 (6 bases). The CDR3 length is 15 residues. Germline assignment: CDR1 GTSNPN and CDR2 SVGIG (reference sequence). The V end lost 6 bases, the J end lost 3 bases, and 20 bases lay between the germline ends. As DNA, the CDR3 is TGTGCCTGCACTCTTACAGGGCGGGAGGACTATGGCTACACCTTC. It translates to CACTLTGREDYGYTF.

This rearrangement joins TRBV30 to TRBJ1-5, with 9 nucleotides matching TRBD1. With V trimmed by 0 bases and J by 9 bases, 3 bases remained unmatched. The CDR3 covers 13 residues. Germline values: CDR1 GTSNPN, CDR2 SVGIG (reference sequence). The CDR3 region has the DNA TGTGCCTGGAGTGTACAGGGGGCGTCGCCCCAGCATTTT. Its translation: CAWSVQGASPQHF.

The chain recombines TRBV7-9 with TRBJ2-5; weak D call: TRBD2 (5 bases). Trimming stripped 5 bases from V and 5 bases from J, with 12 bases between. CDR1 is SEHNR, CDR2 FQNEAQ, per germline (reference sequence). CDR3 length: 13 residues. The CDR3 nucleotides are TGTGCCAGCAGCCCGGACTCAGAGGAGACCCAGTACTTC. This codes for CASSPDSEETQYF. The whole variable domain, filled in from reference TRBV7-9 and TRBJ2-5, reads DTGVSQNPRHKITKRGQNVTFRCDPISEHNRLYWYRQTLGQGPEFLTYFQNEAQLEKSRLLSDRFSAERPKGSFSTLEIQRTEQGDSAMYLCASSPDSEETQYFGPGTRLLVL.

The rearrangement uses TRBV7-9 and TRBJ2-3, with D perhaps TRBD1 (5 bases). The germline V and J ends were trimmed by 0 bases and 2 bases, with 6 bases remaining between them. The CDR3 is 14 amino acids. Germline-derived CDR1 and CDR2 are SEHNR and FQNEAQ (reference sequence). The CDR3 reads CASSLATATDTQYF. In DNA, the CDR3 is TGTGCCAGCAGCTTAGCGACAGCCACAGATACGCAGTATTTT.

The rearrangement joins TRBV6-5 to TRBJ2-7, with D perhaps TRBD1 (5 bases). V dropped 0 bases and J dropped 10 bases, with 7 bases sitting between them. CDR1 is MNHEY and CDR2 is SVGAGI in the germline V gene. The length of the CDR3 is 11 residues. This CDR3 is CASSYSGQQYF. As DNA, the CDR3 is TGTGCCAGCAGTTACTCGGGGCAACAGTACTTC.

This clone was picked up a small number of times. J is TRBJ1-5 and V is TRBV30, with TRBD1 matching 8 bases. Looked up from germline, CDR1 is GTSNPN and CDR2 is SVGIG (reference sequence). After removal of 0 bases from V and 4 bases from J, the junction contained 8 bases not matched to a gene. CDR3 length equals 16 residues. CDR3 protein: CAWSVPNRGVNQPQHF. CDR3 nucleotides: TGTGCCTGGAGTGTACCCAACAGGGGGGTGAATCAGCCCCAGCATTTT.

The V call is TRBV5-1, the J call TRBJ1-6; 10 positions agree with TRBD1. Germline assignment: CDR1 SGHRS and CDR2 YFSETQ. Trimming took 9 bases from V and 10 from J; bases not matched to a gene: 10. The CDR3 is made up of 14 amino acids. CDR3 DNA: TGCGCCACAAAACCGGGGACAGGGGCCTCACCCCTCCACTTT. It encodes CATKPGTGASPLHF.